Listed below are T cell receptor beta chains from one sample, sequenced in a study of CD8 T cells in ankylosing spondylitis. MiXCR, run by TCRdb on the 5' RACE reads, gives a single entry per CDR3 protein. This table has more than 300,000 distinct CDR3 sequences, roughly 12% appearing once. Sequencing was carried out using blood, either unsorted or a sorted T cell fraction (not recorded which). These receptors were taken from a female donor with ankylosing spondylitis or in good health (not recorded which). CDR3s include the opening cysteine and the closing phenylalanine or tryptophan. The D gene is left open where the match is weak. For some rows the clone size is stated as once, few or many, or as a class when expanded; others skip it.

. | many | TRBJ2-2 | TRBV5-1 | CASSLRGGELFF | TGCGCCAGCAGCCTCAGGGGAGGGGAGCTGTTTTTT
. | . | TRBJ2-3 | TRBV20-1 | CSADFTSTDTQYF | TGCAGTGCTGATTTTACTAGCACAGATACGCAGTATTTT
. | . | TRBJ1-2 | TRBV4-2 | CASSPGTSGYGYTF | TGTGCCAGCAGCCCAGGGACGTCGGGCTATGGCTACACCTTC
. | . | TRBJ2-7 | TRBV20-1 | CSASYRRVPYEQYF | TGCAGTGCTAGTTACCGCAGGGTCCCCTACGAGCAGTACTTC
. | many | TRBJ2-1 | TRBV5-1 | CASSHDGGEQFF | TGCGCCAGCAGCCACGACGGCGGTGAGCAGTTCTTC
TRBD2 | many | TRBJ2-2 | TRBV10-3 | CAIWGATSGQTGELFF | TGTGCCATCTGGGGGGCGACTAGCGGGCAAACCGGGGAGCTGTTTTTT
. | many | TRBJ1-4 | TRBV12-3/TRBV12-4 | CATSASGIEKLFF | TGTGCCACCTCAGCCTCGGGAATTGAAAAACTGTTTTTT
. | . | TRBJ2-7 | TRBV29-1 | CSVVQGGYEQYF | TGCAGCGTTGTGCAGGGGGGGTACGAGCAGTACTTC
TRBD2 | few | TRBJ2-5 | TRBV12-3/TRBV12-4 | CASSGLVRETQYF | TGTGCCAGCAGCGGACTAGTGAGAGAGACCCAGTACTTC
. | . | TRBJ2-2 | TRBV12-3/TRBV12-4 | CATARLVSGAGELFF | TGTGCCACCGCGAGACTAGTCTCCGGGGCCGGGGAGCTGTTTTTT
. | . | TRBJ1-5 | TRBV7-9 | CASSPETGTLIRQPQHF | TGTGCCAGCAGCCCGGAAACAGGGACCCTAATTCGTCAGCCCCAGCATTTT
TRBD1 | few | TRBJ1-4 | TRBV6-1 | CASASGGSSGKLFF | TGTGCCAGCGCCTCAGGGGGCAGTAGTGGAAAACTGTTTTTT
TRBD1 | . | TRBJ1-2 | TRBV7-6 | CASSSSRDRAHGYTF | TGTGCCAGCAGCTCTTCCCGGGACAGGGCACATGGCTACACCTTC
. | many | TRBJ2-5 | TRBV7-3 | CASSLKRSVTQYF | TGTGCCAGCAGCTTAAAGCGTTCGGTGACCCAGTACTTC
. | . | TRBJ1-5 | TRBV9 | CASSPQTRGDYQPQHF | TGTGCCAGCAGCCCCCAGACCCGAGGAGACTATCAGCCCCAGCATTTT
. | many | TRBJ1-1 | TRBV12-3/TRBV12-4 | CASTPLEGTEAFF | TGTGCCAGCACCCCACTGGAGGGCACTGAAGCTTTCTTT
. | few | TRBJ2-7 | TRBV4-1 | CASSQVPDTTGREQYF | TGCGCCAGCAGCCAAGTGCCCGACACCACAGGAAGGGAGCAGTACTTC
. | many | TRBJ1-5 | TRBV20-1 | CSARDLQSGGWGNQPQHF | TGCAGTGCTAGAGATCTTCAATCGGGTGGATGGGGCAATCAGCCCCAGCATTTT
. | many | TRBJ2-1 | TRBV20-1 | CSASGSSYNEQFF | TGCAGTGCTAGCGGGAGCTCCTACAATGAGCAGTTCTTC
. | many | TRBJ2-1 | TRBV5-1 | CASSLTGRDEQFF | TGCGCCAGCAGCTTGACAGGGAGGGATGAGCAGTTCTTC
. | many | TRBJ2-5 | TRBV12-3/TRBV12-4 | CASSRSPNQETQYF | TGTGCCAGCAGTCGCTCCCCCAACCAAGAGACCCAGTACTTC
TRBD1 | many | TRBJ1-6 | TRBV5-1 | CASSPGQTPPSSYNSPLHF | TGCGCCAGCAGCCCGGGACAGACACCTCCCAGCTCCTATAATTCACCCCTCCACTTT
. | many | TRBJ2-7 | TRBV9 | CASSVAGGNYEQYF | TGTGCCAGCAGCGTAGCCGGTGGCAATTACGAGCAGTACTTC
. | . | TRBJ2-7 | TRBV7-9 | CASSLVGDSYEQYF | TGTGCCAGCAGCTTAGTGGGGGATTCCTACGAGCAGTACTTC
. | many | TRBJ1-2 | TRBV5-6 | CASSLGSRSGYTF | TGTGCCAGCAGCTTGGGATCGAGGAGTGGCTACACCTTC
. | . | TRBJ2-1 | TRBV6-1 | CASSPSPRYEQFF | TGTGCCAGCAGTCCCTCTCCCCGGTATGAGCAGTTCTTC
TRBD2 | many | TRBJ2-4 | TRBV20-1 | CSAMGTSKNIQYF | TGCAGTGCTATGGGGACTAGCAAAAACATTCAGTACTTC
. | many | TRBJ1-1 | TRBV11-2 | CASSFPTGTSTMNTEAFF | TGTGCCAGCAGCTTTCCGACCGGGACATCAACTATGAACACTGAAGCTTTCTTT
. | few | TRBJ1-2 | TRBV28 | CATTEGGNYGYTF | TGTGCCACCACTGAGGGGGGTAACTATGGCTACACCTTC
. | many | TRBJ2-3 | TRBV5-5 | CASSLSWGRTDTQYF | TGTGCCAGCAGCTTGAGCTGGGGGCGCACAGATACGCAGTATTTT
. | many | TRBJ1-2 | TRBV9 | CASSVATARGYTF | TGTGCCAGCAGCGTAGCTACAGCCCGAGGCTACACCTTC
TRBD1 | . | TRBJ2-7 | TRBV9 | CASSPRDSGGFYEQYF | TGTGCCAGCAGCCCCCGGGACAGCGGAGGCTTCTACGAGCAGTACTTC
TRBD1 | . | TRBJ1-5 | TRBV29-1 | CSVSLQGTGSSNQPQHF | TGCAGCGTTTCCCTTCAGGGGACAGGGTCCTCCAATCAGCCCCAGCATTTT
TRBD2 | many | TRBJ2-2 | TRBV20-1 | CSATPTSGISGELFF | TGCAGTGCTACTCCGACTAGCGGGATATCAGGGGAGCTGTTTTTT
. | many | TRBJ2-1 | TRBV6-4 | CASSATAGNEQFF | TGTGCCAGCAGTGCGACCGCCGGGAATGAGCAGTTCTTC
. | few | TRBJ2-5 | TRBV5-1 | CASSLGGRTEETQYF | TGCGCCAGCAGCTTAGGGGGTCGAACCGAAGAGACCCAGTACTTC
TRBD2 | many | TRBJ2-2 | TRBV20-1 | CSARDSSSGSGGELFF | TGCAGTGCTAGAGATAGTAGTAGCGGGAGCGGCGGGGAGCTGTTTTTT
. | few | TRBJ1-5 | TRBV6-1 | CASSETPGLYQPQHF | TGTGCCAGCAGTGAAACACCCGGGCTCTATCAGCCCCAGCATTTT
. | few | TRBJ2-1 | TRBV11-2 | CASRSGTGTYNEQFF | TGTGCCAGCAGATCGGGGACCGGGACCTACAATGAGCAGTTCTTC
TRBD2 | many | TRBJ2-1 | TRBV20-1 | CSARGLAGVSYNEQFF | TGCAGTGCTAGAGGGCTAGCGGGAGTTTCCTACAATGAGCAGTTCTTC
. | many | TRBJ1-2 | TRBV5-1 | CASSLNGRVKDGYTF | TGCGCCAGCAGCTTAAATGGTAGGGTGAAGGATGGCTACACCTTC
. | many | TRBJ1-5 | TRBV28 | CASSIPGSNQPQHF | TGTGCCAGCAGCATCCCCGGGAGCAATCAGCCCCAGCATTTT
. | . | TRBJ1-2 | TRBV5-1 | CASGRDGVTNYGYTF | TGCGCCAGCGGGAGGGACGGGGTAACTAACTATGGCTACACCTTC
TRBD2 | many | TRBJ2-1 | TRBV5-1 | CASHQQPSGSFNEQFF | TGCGCCAGCCACCAGCAGCCTAGCGGGAGCTTCAATGAGCAGTTCTTC
. | few | TRBJ2-7 | TRBV27 | CASSSQTVPGSYEQYF | TGTGCCAGCAGTTCCCAAACCGTGCCAGGCTCCTACGAGCAGTACTTC
. | many | TRBJ2-3 | TRBV19 | CASSISDTQYF | TGTGCCAGTAGTATTTCAGATACGCAGTATTTT
. | few | TRBJ1-5 | TRBV7-2 | CASSLLSEPQHF | TGTGCCAGCAGCTTACTTTCCGAGCCCCAGCATTTT
TRBD1 | many | TRBJ1-4 | TRBV6-1 | CASSLDRPRTNEKLFF | TGTGCCAGCAGCCTGGACAGGCCACGGACTAATGAAAAACTGTTTTTT